The present TCR beta chain was sequenced within a study of identical twins. General study findings and limits: Models underpredicted monozygotic twin sharing of out-of-frame TCR alpha. Fewer insertions marked abundant cord blood beta clonotypes; young adult naive trended weakly, memory not at all.

TCRdb independently ran MiXCR on the 5' RACE reads; one entry per CDR3 protein. The table has just over 450,000 distinct CDR3 sequences, around 14% seen once; the top ten hold approximately 0.52%. As to this clonotype: What it binds is unknown.

The CDR3 has 12 amino acids. V lost 0 bases to trimming and J lost 7 bases, with 4 bases between them. Germline CDR1 and CDR2: ENHRY and SYGVKD. This same sample was also part of a study on yellow fever vaccine responses in identical twins.

The J gene is TRBJ2-1, the V gene TRBV10-3; D uncertain. Sequencing was done on a sample of CD4+ T cells sorted from blood. The clonotype was recovered from a woman aged 18-35 years in good health. CDR3 protein: CAISESINEQFF. In DNA, the CDR3 is TGTGCCATCAGTGAGTCTATAAATGAGCAGTTCTTC.